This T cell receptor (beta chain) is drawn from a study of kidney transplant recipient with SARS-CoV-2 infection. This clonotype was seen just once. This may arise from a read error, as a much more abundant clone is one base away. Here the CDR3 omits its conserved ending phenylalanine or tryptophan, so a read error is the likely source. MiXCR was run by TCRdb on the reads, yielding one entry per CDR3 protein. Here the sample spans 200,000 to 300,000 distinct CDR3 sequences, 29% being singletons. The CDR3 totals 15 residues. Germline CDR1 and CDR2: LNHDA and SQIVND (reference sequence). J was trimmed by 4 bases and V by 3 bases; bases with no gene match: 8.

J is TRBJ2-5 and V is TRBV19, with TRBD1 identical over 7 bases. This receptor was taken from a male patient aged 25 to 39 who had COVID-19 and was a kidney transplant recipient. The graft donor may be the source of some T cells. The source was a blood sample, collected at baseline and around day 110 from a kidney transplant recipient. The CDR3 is CASSISHHRGETQYL. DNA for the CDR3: TGTGCCAGTAGTATCAGCCACCACAGGGGAGAGACCCAGTACCTC.